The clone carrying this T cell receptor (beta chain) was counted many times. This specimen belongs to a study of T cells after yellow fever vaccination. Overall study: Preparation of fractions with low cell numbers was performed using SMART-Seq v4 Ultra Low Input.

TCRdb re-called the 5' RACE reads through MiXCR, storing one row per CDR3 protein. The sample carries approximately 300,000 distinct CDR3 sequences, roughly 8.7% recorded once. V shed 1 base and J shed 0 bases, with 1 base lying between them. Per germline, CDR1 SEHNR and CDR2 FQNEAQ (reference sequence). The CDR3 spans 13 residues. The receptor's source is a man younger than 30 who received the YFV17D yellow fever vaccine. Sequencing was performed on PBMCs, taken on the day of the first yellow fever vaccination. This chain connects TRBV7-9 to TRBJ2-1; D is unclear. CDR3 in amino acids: CASSLGSYNEQFF. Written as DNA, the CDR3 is TGTGCCAGCAGCTTAGGCTCCTACAATGAGCAGTTCTTC.